The T cell receptor beta chain under discussion was sequenced for a study of blood T cell repertoires in COVID-19. Only in-frame clones appear in the TCRdb table, and some are missing; sequencing was by immunoSEQ multiplex PCR. The profile covers some 60,000 clones, with more than 85% appearing a single time and 6.5% to 8% taken by the ten largest. V lost 0 bases and J lost 8; bases outside the gene matches: 6. CDR3 length: 14 amino acids. Looked up from germline, CDR1 is MNHEY and CDR2 is SVGAGI. The chain carries TRBV6-5 and TRBJ2-5; TRBD2 matches at 7 bases. This TCR derives from a human donor with active COVID-19. The donor label of this sample is uncertain. The sequenced material came from peripheral blood. CDR3 bases: TGTGCCAGCAGTTACTCTGGGGGAGGGCAAACCCAGTACTTC. Amino acid sequence: CASSYSGGGQTQYF.